Listed below are T cell receptor beta chains from one sample, sequenced in a study of cytomegalovirus exposure and HLA in healthy donors. Using immunoSEQ multiplex PCR, the repertoire was profiled, and TCRdb retains in-frame clones only, with some absent. The sample contains 80,000 to 100,000 clones, roughly 76% of which appear only once. Sequenced sample: PBMCs. Receptors were obtained from a middle-aged man in good health and CMV-seronegative. Both conserved end residues are part of each CDR3. D genes are given only for firm matches. Part of the rows lack a size; the others show once, few, many or a class for expanded clones.

cdr3_nt	cdr3_aa	d_call	j_call	cdr3_length	v_call	clone_size
TGTGCCAGCAGTTACCTCGACGCGGGGGCGCAGGCTTTCTTT	CASSYLDAGAQAFF	NA	TRBJ1-1	14	TRBV6-5	NA
TGTGCCAGCAGCTTATACAGGGAGACCCTCCACTTT	CASSLYRETLHF	NA	TRBJ1-6	12	TRBV5-6	NA
TGTGCCAGCAGCCAGGATAGCAATCAGCCCCAGCATTTT	CASSQDSNQPQHF	NA	TRBJ1-5	13	TRBV7-7	NA
TGTGCCAGCAGCCAGGGGATCAACGAGCAGTACTTC	CASSQGINEQYF	NA	TRBJ2-7	12	TRBV7-6	few
TGTGCCAGCAGCATCGGGACAGTCGCCTATGGCTACACCTTC	CASSIGTVAYGYTF	TRBD1	TRBJ1-2	14	TRBV11-2	NA
TGTGCCAGCAGAGAACGTACAGGGAACAATCAGCCCCAGCATTTT	CASRERTGNNQPQHF	NA	TRBJ1-5	15	TRBV6-5	NA
TGCGCCAGCAGCGCGCAGGGAGGCGGTCAGCCCCAGCATTTT	CASSAQGGGQPQHF	NA	TRBJ1-5	14	TRBV5-1	NA
TGTGCCAGCAGCTTAGTCGCCAGGGGGAGGATTAATGAAAAACTGTTTTTT	CASSLVARGRINEKLFF	TRBD1	TRBJ1-4	17	TRBV7-6	NA
TGTGCCAGCAGCCCCCGGGACAGGCGCACAGATACGCAGTATTTT	CASSPRDRRTDTQYF	TRBD1	TRBJ2-3	15	TRBV7-2	NA
TGTTCCAGCAGCCCGACAGGGGGCGAAAAGGATTTCTATGGCTACACCTTC	CSSSPTGGEKDFYGYTF	TRBD1	TRBJ1-2	17	TRBV7-9	NA
TGTGCCAGCATGCGGTCAACTAATGAAAAACTGTTTTTT	CASMRSTNEKLFF	NA	TRBJ1-4	13	TRBV2	NA
TGTGCCAGCAGCTTGAGTGGGTGGGGGGGAGATACGCAGTATTTT	CASSLSGWGGDTQYF	TRBD2	TRBJ2-3	15	TRBV5-6	once
TGTGCCAGCAGCCCGCCCGTGACAGGGTTAGACGATTCACCCCTCCACTTT	CASSPPVTGLDDSPLHF	TRBD1	TRBJ1-6	17	TRBV28	few
TGTGCCAGCAGCTTGGATGGACAGGTGTCCTACGAGCAGTACTTC	CASSLDGQVSYEQYF	TRBD1	TRBJ2-7	15	TRBV5-6	NA
TGTGCCAGCAGCGCCGACAGTTCGCAGTATTTT	CASSADSSQYF	NA	TRBJ2-3	11	TRBV7-8	NA
TGTGCCAGCAGCTTAGGTCGGGGAACCGAGCAGTACTTC	CASSLGRGTEQYF	NA	TRBJ2-7	13	TRBV11-3	NA
TGTGCCAGCACTAGAACAGGGACCACAGATACGCAGTATTTT	CASTRTGTTDTQYF	NA	TRBJ2-3	14	TRBV7-6	NA
TGCGCCAGCAGCCAAGTTCCAGCAGGGACACTGTCGAACACTGAAGCTTTCTTT	CASSQVPAGTLSNTEAFF	NA	TRBJ1-1	18	TRBV4-1	few
TGCGCCAGCAGCTCTAGACAAGGGGGTTCAAATTCACCCCTCCACTTT	CASSSRQGGSNSPLHF	NA	TRBJ1-6	16	TRBV5-1	NA
TGTGCCAGCAGCATTCTCTCTCCAGGACGTGGAGGGGCAGATACGCAGTATTTT	CASSILSPGRGGADTQYF	NA	TRBJ2-3	18	TRBV21-1	NA
TGTGCCATCAGTGAAAGTCGCGACACCGGGGAGCTGTTTTTT	CAISESRDTGELFF	NA	TRBJ2-2	14	TRBV10-3	NA
TGTGCCAGCTTTCGGGACAGCCTGAACACTGAAGCTTTCTTT	CASFRDSLNTEAFF	TRBD1	TRBJ1-1	14	TRBV2	many
TGCGCCAGCAGCCGACTAGCGGGGGTCAGCTCCTACGAGCAGTACTTC	CASSRLAGVSSYEQYF	TRBD2	TRBJ2-7	16	TRBV4-3	NA
TGTGCCAGTAGCACCCGAGAAGAGACCCAGTACTTC	CASSTREETQYF	NA	TRBJ2-5	12	TRBV19	NA
TGTGCCAGCAGCTTGTTGGGCCCAACGAACACCGGGGAGCTGTTTTTT	CASSLLGPTNTGELFF	NA	TRBJ2-2	16	TRBV5-6	NA
TGTGCCAGCAGTTTTGGTAGGGGCCGTAAGCATTTT	CASSFGRGRKHF	NA	TRBJ1-5	12	TRBV28	NA
TGTGCCAGCAGTCGACAGGGAGCGCTGACTGAAGCTTTCTTT	CASSRQGALTEAFF	TRBD1	TRBJ1-1	14	TRBV2	few
TGTGCCAGCAGCTTAAAAGTACAGGACAGCTACGAGCAGTACTTC	CASSLKVQDSYEQYF	NA	TRBJ2-7	15	TRBV7-6	NA
TGTGCCAGCAGTTACCGGGGGTGGGGCACTGAAGCTTTCTTT	CASSYRGWGTEAFF	NA	TRBJ1-1	14	TRBV6-5	NA
TGTGCCAGCAGTGGTACAGGATTCAATCAGCCCCAGCATTTT	CASSGTGFNQPQHF	NA	TRBJ1-5	14	TRBV6-1	once
TGCAGCGTTCTAGCGACCGACGAGCAGTACTTC	CSVLATDEQYF	NA	TRBJ2-7	11	TRBV29-1	NA
TGTGCCAGCAAGGAGCCTAACTATGGCTACACCTTC	CASKEPNYGYTF	NA	TRBJ1-2	12	TRBV25-1	once
TGCGCCAGCAGCTTGGAAGGACAGGGGGTAGGAAACATTCAGTACTTC	CASSLEGQGVGNIQYF	TRBD1	TRBJ2-4	16	TRBV5-1	NA
TGCGCCAGCAGCTTGGGCCTAGCGGGTCACAATGAGCAGTTCTTC	CASSLGLAGHNEQFF	TRBD2	TRBJ2-1	15	TRBV5-1	once
TGTGCCAGCACCGAGACAGGCTCCATTAACTATGGCTACACCTTC	CASTETGSINYGYTF	NA	TRBJ1-2	15	TRBV6-5	few
TGTGCCAGCAGCCGGACAGGCGGCTCTGGGGCCAACGTCCTGACTTTC	CASSRTGGSGANVLTF	TRBD1	TRBJ2-6	16	TRBV7-3	once
TGCAGCGTCTTCACCTACGAGCAGTACTTC	CSVFTYEQYF	NA	TRBJ2-7	10	TRBV29-1	once
TGCAGTGCTATCGGACTATATGGCTACACCTTC	CSAIGLYGYTF	NA	TRBJ1-2	11	TRBV20-1	NA